This entry concerns a single TCR beta chain. Authors' analysis steps: How many nucleated cells were present was estimated from reference gene primer amplification. Sequenced by immunoSEQ multiplex PCR; TCRdb stores in-frame clones only, minus some. From that table come the V and J calls and clone size; the DNA was used to work out D and trimming. This sample has about 180,000 clones; approximately 85% occur once, and the top ten carry 3% to 3.5%. This sample is part of a study of blood T cell repertoires in COVID-19. Study-wide background: Some COVID-19 samples were acute and others convalescent; all came from the United States, Italy and Spain. From T cells, B-cell-depleted T cells, or PBMCs came the material, which was cDNA or gDNA.

The CDR3 spans 16 residues. The sample was peripheral blood. This chain links TRBV12-2 with TRBJ2-7; the D call in the table, TRBD2, was not verified against the DNA. TRBV12-2 is a recognized pseudogene. The receptor was isolated from a man in his sixties with acute or convalescent COVID-19. CDR3 sequence: CASRLDRGRWSYEQYF. As DNA, the CDR3 is TGTGCAAGTCGCTTAGATCGAGGGAGATGGTCCTACGAGCAGTACTTC.